The 32 T cell receptor beta chains reported below all come from one sample, sequenced in a study of T cells in Graves' hyperthyroidism and ophthalmopathy (dated by TCRdb to between 2018 and 2021). The library was generated by multiplex PCR. The sequencer was an Illumina HiSeq 2000. TCR beta CDR3 regions were amplified from RNA transcripts. The first round of RT-PCR for the TCR CDR3 was performed with the HTBI primer set and the Qiagen OneStep RT-PCR kit. TCRdb reran the public reads through fastp at Q25 and MiXCR, keeping productive beta chains. Each CDR3 protein gets just one entry, which takes the most common genes and DNA from the rows behind it. This sample holds 350,000 to 400,000 distinct CDR3 sequences; about 18% were observed only once. In total, the top ten clones hold about 4% of the sample. The sequenced sample was blood. These receptors were obtained from a young woman with Graves' hyperthyroidism.

The chain carries TRBV20-1 and TRBJ1-6, with a weak D call TRBD1 (5 bases). The germline gives CDR1 DFQATT, CDR2 SNEGSKA (reference sequence). This CDR3 is built from 13 residues. V was pared by 2 bases and J by 7 bases, with 9 bases between. The CDR3 reads CSARTGENSPLHF. Written as DNA, the CDR3 is TGCAGTGCTAGAACGGGGGAGAATTCACCCCTCCACTTT.

The chain combines TRBV9 with TRBJ2-3, with 8 bases lining up with TRBD2. Germline V CDR1 and CDR2: SGDLS, YYNGEE. The CDR3 runs 14 residues. The V segment lost 3 bases and the J segment 2 bases; nucleotides outside the gene matches: 2. CDR3 bases: TGTGCCAGCAGCGCGGGGGGGTACACAGATACGCAGTATTTT. Its protein is CASSAGGYTDTQYF.

This clonotype was recorded many times. The chain combines TRBV10-3 with TRBJ1-1; D gene uncertain. CDR1 ENHRY and CDR2 SYGVKD come from the germline V gene. V was clipped by 6 bases and J by 8 bases, with 10 bases between them. This CDR3 region has 11 residues. This CDR3 is CAIRQSAEAFF. CDR3 DNA: TGTGCCATCAGGCAATCAGCCGAAGCTTTCTTT.

This clonotype came up once. The chain carries TRBV24-1 and TRBJ2-7; D gene uncertain. Trimming took 1 base from V and 12 from J, leaving 21 bases between them. The germline gives CDR1 KGHDR, CDR2 SFDVKD. This CDR3 comprises 15 residues. CDR3 bases: TGTGCCACCAGTGATTTCAATCGAGACCCTAAGTTAGGGTACTTC. This sequence encodes CATSDFNRDPKLGYF.

This clonotype occurred many times. The rearrangement links TRBV18 to TRBJ1-2; 9 bases match TRBD1. This CDR3 has 17 residues. CDR1 is KGHSH, CDR2 LQKENI, per germline. The V and J ends lost 5 bases and 0 bases, in that order; junction bases with no gene match: 10. CDR3 sequence (DNA): TGTGCCAGCTCAGACTCACAGGGGGCTCTCACTAACTATGGCTACACCTTC. Translating it yields CASSDSQGALTNYGYTF.

The chain has TRBV20-1 and TRBJ2-2, with D unresolved. The CDR3 runs to 14 residues. Germline loops: CDR1 DFQATT, CDR2 SNEGSKA (reference sequence). V lost 5 bases and J lost 4, with 14 bases in between. The CDR3 region has the DNA TGCAGTGCTGGACGCCACTCGGGCACCGGGGAGCTGTTTTTT. Amino acids: CSAGRHSGTGELFF.

This clonotype was observed at least ten times. The rearrangement uses TRBV12-3 or TRBV12-4 and TRBJ2-5; D possibly corresponds to TRBD2 (5 bases). The CDR3 has 13 amino acids. Deletions cut 4 bases from V and 5 bases from J, with 11 bases between. CDR3 in amino acids: CASSWTLGETQYF. For the CDR3, the DNA is TGTGCCAGCAGTTGGACTCTGGGGGAGACCCAGTACTTC.

This chain links TRBV5-1 with TRBJ2-7, with TRBD1 matching over 7 bases. CDR3 size: 15 residues. V was pared by 4 bases and J by 5 bases, with 12 bases of the junction left unmatched. From germline, CDR1 is SGHRS and CDR2 YFSETQ. The CDR3 protein is CASSLNRGINHEQYF. In DNA form, the CDR3 reads TGCGCCAGCAGCCTAAACAGGGGAATTAACCACGAGCAGTACTTC.

This clonotype has ten or more counts. This sequence joins TRBV2 and TRBJ1-5, with 11 bases lining up with TRBD1. Germline V gene sequence: CDR1 SNHLY, CDR2 FYNNEI. V was clipped by 5 bases and J by 7 bases; unmatched bases: 7. The CDR3 runs 15 residues. CDR3 sequence: CASSQDRGRGQPQHF. Written as DNA, the CDR3 is TGTGCCAGCAGTCAGGACAGGGGGCGAGGACAGCCCCAGCATTTT.

The chain links TRBV3-1 to TRBJ2-7; 9 bases are shared with TRBD2. The CDR3 is 18 amino acids. V dropped 3 bases and J dropped 0; count of bases not matched to a gene: 12. The germline CDR1 and CDR2 sequences are LGHDT and YNNKEL (reference sequence). The CDR3 DNA reads as TGTGCCAGCAGCCATCGTTCAAGCGGGGGGCCTGCCTCCTACGAGCAGTACTTC. This gives the protein CASSHRSSGGPASYEQYF.

This clonotype has ten or more counts. The chain has TRBV15 and TRBJ2-5, with D perhaps matching TRBD2 (5 bases). This CDR3 contains 15 residues. The V gene's germline CDR1 is LNHNV and CDR2 YYDKDF (reference sequence). V lost 0 bases and J lost 5, with 13 bases in between. CDR3 nucleotides: TGTGCCACCAGCAGAGATCAAGTCGCGGGTGAGACCCAGTACTTC. Amino acids: CATSRDQVAGETQYF.

There are many counts of this clonotype. The CDR3 spells CASRTPGIVWGYTF. CDR3 bases: TGTGCCAGCAGAACACCGGGAATCGTCTGGGGCTACACCTTC. This rearrangement joins TRBV6-1 to TRBJ1-2, with no clear D. V lost 6 bases and J 8 bases, leaving 19 bases between the germline ends. This CDR3 is 14 amino acids long. Germline lookup yields CDR1 MNHNS and CDR2 SASEGT.

The chain carries TRBV7-9 and TRBJ1-1; 8 nucleotides agree with TRBD1. J lost 5 bases, V lost 5 bases, and 7 bases had no gene match. Germline assignment: CDR1 SEHNR and CDR2 FQNEAQ (reference sequence). The CDR3 loop spans 14 amino acids. This chain's CDR3 is CASSPATGVTEAFF. In DNA, the CDR3 is TGTGCCAGCAGCCCCGCGACAGGGGTGACTGAAGCTTTCTTT.

This clonotype was detected many times. The genes are TRBV5-5 and TRBJ2-5; the match to TRBD2 covers 7 bases. The CDR3 totals 14 residues. Trimming at V came to 4 bases and at J to 5 bases, leaving 8 bases not matched to a gene. Germline values: CDR1 SGHKS, CDR2 YYEKEE (reference sequence). CDR3 amino acids: CASSTSTSHETQYF. As DNA, the CDR3 is TGTGCCAGCAGCACCTCGACTAGCCATGAGACCCAGTACTTC.

This clonotype was counted between two and nine times. The chain combines TRBV4-1 with TRBJ2-4; 8 bases map to TRBD1. The CDR3 has 14 amino acids. V lost 3 bases to trimming and J lost 15 bases; unmatched junction nucleotides: 13. CDR1 and CDR2 from the germline V gene are MGHRA and YSYEKL. CDR3 in DNA: TGCGCCAGCAGCCACAAACCAGGGGGCCAACGTAGGTACTTC. Translated: CASSHKPGGQRRYF.

This clonotype was observed many times. V and J are TRBV7-9 and TRBJ1-1; tentative D call: TRBD1 (6 bases). In germline, CDR1 is SEHNR, CDR2 FQNEAQ (reference sequence). V was trimmed by 5 bases and J by 10 bases, leaving 14 bases between them. The CDR3 covers 12 residues. CDR3 protein: CASSPLGAGAFF. The DNA of the CDR3 is TGTGCCAGCAGCCCCCTGGGGGCGGGAGCTTTCTTT.

This clonotype was counted many times. J is TRBJ2-7 and V is TRBV12-3 or TRBV12-4; 8 bases line up with TRBD1. V lost 2 bases to trimming and J lost 3 bases; unmatched junction nucleotides: 3. The CDR3 sequence is 14 residues long. In nucleotides, the CDR3 is TGTGCCAGCAGTTTAAAGACAGGGGTCTACGAGCAGTACTTC. Translating gives CASSLKTGVYEQYF.

This clonotype was recorded at least ten times. The J gene is TRBJ2-5, the V gene TRBV5-1; D gene ambiguous. The CDR3 has 14 residues. With 3 bases removed from V and 2 bases from J, the gap between germline ends came to 11 bases. From germline, CDR1 is SGHRS and CDR2 YFSETQ. This CDR3 reads CASSSTPPQETQYF. The CDR3 coding sequence is TGCGCCAGCAGCTCAACCCCCCCACAAGAGACCCAGTACTTC. The complete variable domain, with remaining parts taken from reference TRBV5-1 and TRBJ2-5, reads KAGVTQTPRYLIKTRGQQVTLSCSPISGHRSVSWYQQTPGQGLQFLFEYFSETQRNKGNFPGRFSGRQFSNSRSEMNVSTLELGDSALYLCASSSTPPQETQYFGPGTRLLVL.

The chain carries TRBV12-3 or TRBV12-4 and TRBJ2-5; a possible D gene is TRBD2 (5 bases). CDR3 length: 13 residues. V lost 6 bases, J lost 5 bases, and 13 bases lay in between. The CDR3 here is CASRYPSGETQYF. The CDR3 DNA reads as TGTGCCAGCAGATACCCATCGGGGGAGACCCAGTACTTC.

This clonotype was seen many times. The CDR3 DNA reads as TGTGCCAGCAGTTTAATGGCTTCCGGGGCCAACGTCCTGACTTTC. It specifies CASSLMASGANVLTF. The rearrangement uses TRBV28 and TRBJ2-6; D is unclear. V was trimmed by 2 bases and J by 4 bases, leaving 9 bases between them. The V gene's germline CDR1 is MDHEN and CDR2 SYDVKM. The CDR3 spans 15 residues. Using reference TRBV28 and TRBJ2-6 for the parts outside the CDR3, the full variable domain is DVKVTQSSRYLVKRTGEKVFLECVQDMDHENMFWYRQDPGLGLRLIYFSYDVKMKEKGDIPEGYSVSREKKERFSLILESASTNQTSMYLCASSLMASGANVLTFGAGSRLTVL.

The rearrangement joins TRBV6-1 to TRBJ2-7; D not resolved. With 1 base removed from V and 8 bases from J, the gap between germline ends came to 18 bases. Germline loops: CDR1 MNHNS, CDR2 SASEGT. The CDR3 is made up of 15 amino acids. The CDR3 region is CASSEVKGSAVKQYF. The DNA of the CDR3 is TGTGCCAGCAGTGAAGTTAAAGGAAGCGCAGTCAAGCAGTACTTC.

This clonotype has at least ten counts. The chain uses TRBV14 and TRBJ2-5; 7 bases map to TRBD2. CDR1 and CDR2 from the germline V gene are SGHDN and FVKESK. The CDR3 runs 14 residues. V was clipped by 4 bases and J by 7 bases; unmatched bases: 9. The CDR3 DNA sequence: TGTGCCAGCAGCCCTTTGACGGGGAGGGGGACCCAGTACTTC. Protein sequence: CASSPLTGRGTQYF.

The sample holds many counts of this clonotype. The rearrangement links TRBV6-5 to TRBJ1-2; unclear D gene. This CDR3 region has 16 residues. Trimming removed 2 bases at V and 8 bases at J, with 21 bases between. Germline CDR1 and CDR2: MNHEY and SVGAGI. The CDR3 here is CASSYPPGQQIYGYTF. The CDR3 DNA reads TGTGCCAGCAGTTACCCTCCGGGCCAGCAAATTTACGGCTACACCTTC.

The chain couples TRBV6-1 to TRBJ1-2; no reliable D call. This CDR3 contains 12 residues. The germline V gene has CDR1 MNHNS and CDR2 SASEGT. The germline V and J ends were trimmed by 4 bases and 4 bases, with 7 bases remaining between them. The CDR3 sequence: CASSANGYGYTF. The CDR3 DNA reads as TGTGCCAGCAGTGCTAACGGCTATGGCTACACCTTC.

The CDR3: CATSDPGQHYGYTF. The CDR3, as DNA: TGTGCCACCAGTGACCCCGGACAGCACTATGGCTACACCTTC. V gene TRBV24-1 combines with J gene TRBJ1-2; possibly TRBD1 for D (6 bases). The CDR3 covers 14 residues. V was pared by 4 bases and J by 3 bases, with 11 bases between. Per germline, CDR1 KGHDR and CDR2 SFDVKD.

This clonotype was counted ten times or more. V gene TRBV15 combines with J gene TRBJ2-7; D remains unclear. Germline lookup yields CDR1 LNHNV and CDR2 YYDKDF (reference sequence). V was clipped by 1 base and J by 7 bases, with 14 bases between them. The CDR3 extends over 14 amino acids. The CDR3 loop is CATSRGPEMGEQYF. In DNA form, the CDR3 reads TGTGCCACCAGCAGAGGACCAGAGATGGGAGAGCAGTACTTC. Full variable domain (missing parts from reference TRBV15 and TRBJ2-7): DAMVIQNPRYQVTQFGKPVTLSCSQTLNHNVMYWYQQKSSQAPKLLFHYYDKDFNNEADTPDNFQSRRPNTSFCFLDIRSPGLGDTAMYLCATSRGPEMGEQYFGPGTRLTVT.

This clonotype showed up many times. This chain links TRBV18 with TRBJ1-1; 7 bases line up with TRBD1. Germline CDR1 is KGHSH and CDR2 is LQKENI. V trimming: 4 bases; J trimming: 0 bases; junction bases outside the gene matches: 5. This CDR3 spans 15 amino acids. The CDR3, as DNA: TGTGCCAGCTCACTATCGGGACAGATGAACACTGAAGCTTTCTTT. It encodes CASSLSGQMNTEAFF.

The chain joins TRBV18 to TRBJ2-5, with 9 bases aligning to TRBD2. Germline values: CDR1 KGHSH, CDR2 LQKENI. This CDR3 is 19 amino acids long. V dropped 3 bases and J dropped 4; count of bases not matched to a gene: 18. CDR3 residues: CASSPGSFSGGAGIETQYF. DNA for the CDR3: TGTGCCAGCTCACCTGGATCCTTTAGCGGGGGCGCCGGTATAGAGACCCAGTACTTC.

This clonotype was detected ten times or more. The chain has TRBV7-9 and TRBJ1-2, with TRBD1 as a possible D gene (5 bases). Trimming removed 2 bases at V and 8 bases at J, with 9 bases between. Germline CDR1 is SEHNR and CDR2 is FQNEAQ (reference sequence). The CDR3 runs to 12 residues. Here the CDR3 DNA reads TGTGCCAGCAGCTTACAGGACAAAGGCTACACCTTC. It specifies CASSLQDKGYTF.

This clonotype has a handful of counts. This chain connects TRBV7-9 to TRBJ2-7; D is undetermined. Germline V CDR1 and CDR2: SEHNR, FQNEAQ (reference sequence). The CDR3 extends over 15 amino acids. CDR3 loop: CVIPHPNRMAYEQYF. The CDR3 region has the DNA TGTGTCATCCCGCACCCGAATAGGATGGCCTACGAGCAGTACTTC.

This clonotype was counted between two and nine times. This chain connects TRBV12-3 or TRBV12-4 to TRBJ2-2; unclear D gene. The ends were cut back, 6 bases at V and 3 bases at J, with 17 bases in the middle. CDR3 size: 16 residues. In DNA form, the CDR3 reads TGTGCCAGCAGCCCGTTGGATTTTTCCTACACCGGGGAGCTGTTTTTT. Translated: CASSPLDFSYTGELFF.

This clonotype was seen at least ten times. CDR3 bases: TGTGCCAGCAGAGGGACAGGGCTCGGAAACACCATATATTTT. This gives the protein CASRGTGLGNTIYF. V gene TRBV2 combines with J gene TRBJ1-3; 9 nucleotides agree with TRBD1. The CDR3 spans 14 residues. The V gene's germline CDR1 is SNHLY and CDR2 FYNNEI. Trimming at V came to 6 bases and at J to 4 bases, leaving 4 bases not matched to a gene.